Sequencing of this T cell receptor beta chain was carried out in a study of identical twins. From the 5' RACE reads, TCRdb called clonotypes with MiXCR, one entry per CDR3 protein. The table records about 700,000 distinct CDR3 sequences, 6% to 6.5% of them present only once. This clonotype was seen many times. The receptor was isolated from a man in his late teens or twenties in good health. Input material: naive T cells sorted from blood.

Here the CDR3 reads CASSLVGGVRGEQYF. The CDR3 bases are TGTGCCAGCAGCTTGGTCGGCGGAGTCCGGGGCGAGCAGTACTTC. The genes are TRBV5-6 and TRBJ2-7; D perhaps matches TRBD2 (5 bases). Germline V gene lookup returns CDR1 SGHDT and CDR2 YYEEEE. Trimming took off 0 bases at V and 6 bases at J, with 16 bases between the two ends. This CDR3 has 15 amino acids.